The source of this TCR beta chain is a study of cytomegalovirus exposure and HLA in healthy donors. Study-wide context: The same platform used for the approximately 670 first-cohort repertoires was also used for the 95 to 150 validation repertoires, as a later analysis reported.

Study-level points and caveats: Rare TCR sequences predominated, though certain public TCRs were found in many donors. A few CMV-associated chains proved CMV antigen-specific in vitro.

Data came from immunoSEQ multiplex PCR; TCRdb stores just in-frame clones and leaves some out. This sample carries some 250,000 clones, approximately 83% of them seen once, and the ten largest clones take around 1.2%. Concerning this clone itself: Antigen unknown.

CDR3 length: 13 residues. V was clipped by 7 bases and J by 8 bases; unmatched bases: 10. Per the germline V gene, CDR1 is SGHRS and CDR2 is YFSETQ. The donors formed part of the roughly 110-subject validation cohort, distinct from the approximately 670-subject first cohort. The TCR sequence derives from a young woman in good health and CMV-seropositive. Sequencing was carried out using PBMCs. The rearrangement joins TRBV5-1 to TRBJ1-2, with TRBD1 matching over 8 bases. The CDR3 DNA sequence: TGCGCCAGCGGCTCGGGGACAGGTACCGGCTACACCTTC. Translation gives CASGSGTGTGYTF.